These 10 T cell receptor beta chains came from one sample sequenced in a study of cytomegalovirus exposure and HLA in healthy donors. PCR amplification relied on 60 Vbeta primers (plus 13 Jbeta primers). Assay used: immunoSEQ multiplex PCR; TCRdb lists only in-frame clones, some missing. The sample lists 110,000 to 150,000 clones, less than 9.5% occurring once. The sample consisted of PBMCs. These receptors were taken from a male donor in good health and CMV-seronegative.

The chain has TRBV19 and TRBJ1-1; 10 bases are shared with TRBD1. Germline CDR1 is LNHDA and CDR2 is SQIVND (reference sequence). The CDR3 runs 17 residues. Trimming cost V 2 bases and J 2 bases; bases outside gene matches: 8. CDR3 nucleotide sequence: TGTGCCAGTAGTATAATCTCCGGGACAGGGGTTAACACTGAAGCTTTCTTT. Translated: CASSIISGTGVNTEAFF.

The chain uses TRBV14 and TRBJ1-5; the match to TRBD1 covers 7 bases. Germline CDR1 is SGHDN and CDR2 is FVKESK. The V gene end was trimmed by 4 bases and the J gene end by 2 bases; junction bases not matched to a gene: 17. The CDR3 has 19 amino acids. CDR3 DNA: TGTGCCAGCAGCCCGCGCGCAGGGGGAGTCTTTTTTGGCAATCAGCCCCAGCATTTT. Translated: CASSPRAGGVFFGNQPQHF.

The chain employs TRBV6-5 and TRBJ1-2, with TRBD1 matching 7 bases. After removal of 6 bases from V and 6 bases from J, the junction contained 7 bases not matched to a gene. The CDR3 sequence is 13 residues long. Germline V lookup: CDR1 MNHEY, CDR2 SVGAGI. The CDR3 region is CASSLFQGDGYTF. CDR3 DNA sequence: TGTGCCAGCAGCCTTTTCCAGGGGGATGGCTACACCTTC.

The J gene is TRBJ2-5, the V gene TRBV6-6; D perhaps matches TRBD2 (5 bases). Trimming removed 6 bases at V and 3 bases at J, with 14 bases between. This CDR3 has 14 residues. Germline loops: CDR1 MNHNY, CDR2 SVGAGI (reference sequence). The CDR3: CASSYRSGKETQYF. The DNA for the CDR3 is TGTGCCAGCAGCTACCGATCGGGGAAAGAGACCCAGTACTTC.

Written as DNA, the CDR3 is TGTGCCAGCAGCGTCGACAGTGGGCAGCCCCAGCATTTT. Translated, it gives CASSVDSGQPQHF. This sequence joins TRBV7-9 and TRBJ1-5, with D possibly matching TRBD1 (5 bases). Germline CDR1 reads SEHNR; CDR2 reads FQNEAQ (reference sequence). The CDR3 loop spans 13 amino acids. V shed 5 bases and J shed 7 bases, with 12 bases lying between them.

V is TRBV10-3 and J is TRBJ2-2; the match to TRBD2 covers 9 bases. CDR1 is ENHRY, CDR2 SYGVKD, per germline. Trimming took 3 bases from V and 7 from J; bases not matched to a gene: 12. CDR3 length equals 17 residues. The CDR3 coding sequence is TGTGCCATCAGTGACCGACGCGGCGGGGGGGACAGCGGGGAGCTGTTTTTT. Translating it yields CAISDRRGGGDSGELFF.

V gene TRBV5-8 combines with J gene TRBJ1-5; the match to TRBD1 covers 9 bases. Per germline, CDR1 SGHTS and CDR2 YDEGEE. J gave up 6 bases and V 0 bases, and 4 bases lay outside the gene matches. The CDR3 covers 15 residues. CDR3 sequence (DNA): TGTGCCAGCAGCTTGGGGGGACAGGGTTCTCAGCCCCAGCATTTT. Translation: CASSLGGQGSQPQHF.

The table lists this clone with a few counts. The gene calls are TRBV29-1 and TRBJ1-2; TRBD1 might be the D (5 bases). CDR3 length equals 11 residues. CDR1 is SQVTM and CDR2 is ANQGSEA in the germline V gene. Trimming took 4 bases from V and 4 from J, leaving 7 bases between them. In DNA form, the CDR3 reads TGCAGCGTTGTCACAGGCTATGGCTACACCTTC. It translates to CSVVTGYGYTF.

This clone was seen a few times. The rearrangement links TRBV27 to TRBJ2-1; TRBD2 aligns across 7 bases. Per germline, CDR1 MNHEY and CDR2 SMNVEV (reference sequence). The CDR3 totals 17 residues. V was clipped by 0 bases and J by 5 bases; unmatched bases: 10. CDR3 amino acids: CASSLSTFSGLNNEQFF. In nucleotides, the CDR3 is TGTGCCAGCAGTTTATCGACCTTTAGCGGGCTCAACAATGAGCAGTTCTTC.

This clone turned up a few times. The chain has TRBV9 and TRBJ2-7; 9 bases match TRBD2. CDR3 length equals 14 residues. V dropped 4 bases and J dropped 5; count of bases not matched to a gene: 7. Germline assignment: CDR1 SGDLS and CDR2 YYNGEE. In DNA, the CDR3 is TGTGCCAGCAGCCCGCGGGGGGGAAGTGACGAGCAGTACTTC. Translated, it gives CASSPRGGSDEQYF.